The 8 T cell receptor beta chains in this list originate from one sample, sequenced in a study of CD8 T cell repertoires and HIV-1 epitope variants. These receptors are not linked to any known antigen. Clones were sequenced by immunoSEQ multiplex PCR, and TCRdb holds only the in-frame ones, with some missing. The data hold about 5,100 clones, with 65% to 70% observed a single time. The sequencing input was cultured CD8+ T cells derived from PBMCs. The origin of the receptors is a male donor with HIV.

The CDR3 region has the DNA TGTGCCAGCAGTTTCTGGCCTCTGTCTGACGGCTACACCTTC. This codes for CASSFWPLSDGYTF. The rearrangement links TRBV27 to TRBJ1-2; no clear D gene. Germline CDR1 is MNHEY and CDR2 is SMNVEV (reference sequence). V gave up 3 bases and J gave up 8 bases, with 16 bases separating them. This CDR3 spans 14 amino acids.

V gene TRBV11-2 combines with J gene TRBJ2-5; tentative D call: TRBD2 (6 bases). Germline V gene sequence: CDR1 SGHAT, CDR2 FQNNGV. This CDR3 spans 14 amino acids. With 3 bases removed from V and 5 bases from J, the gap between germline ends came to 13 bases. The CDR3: CASSFWGSGETQYF. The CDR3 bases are TGTGCCAGCAGCTTCTGGGGAAGCGGGGAGACCCAGTACTTC.

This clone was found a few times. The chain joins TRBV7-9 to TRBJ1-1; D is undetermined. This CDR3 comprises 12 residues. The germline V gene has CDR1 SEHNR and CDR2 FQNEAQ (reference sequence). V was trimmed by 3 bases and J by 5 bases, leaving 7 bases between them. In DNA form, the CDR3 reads TGTGCCAGCAGCTTGGGAGAAACTGAAGCTTTCTTT. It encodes CASSLGETEAFF.

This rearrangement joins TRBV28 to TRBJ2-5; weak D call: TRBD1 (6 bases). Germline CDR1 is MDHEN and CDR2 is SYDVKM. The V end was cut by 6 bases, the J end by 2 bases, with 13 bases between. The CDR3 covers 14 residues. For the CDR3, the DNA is TGTGCCAGCAGCCCAGGACAGCTTCAAGAGACCCAGTACTTC. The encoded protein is CASSPGQLQETQYF.

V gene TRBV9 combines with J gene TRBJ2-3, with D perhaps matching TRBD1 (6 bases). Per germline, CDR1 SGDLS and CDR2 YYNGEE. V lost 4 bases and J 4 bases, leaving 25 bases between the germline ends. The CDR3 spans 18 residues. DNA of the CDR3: TGTGCCAGCAGCATGCCCGGTCCCGGACAGATATCTGCAGATACGCAGTATTTT. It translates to CASSMPGPGQISADTQYF.

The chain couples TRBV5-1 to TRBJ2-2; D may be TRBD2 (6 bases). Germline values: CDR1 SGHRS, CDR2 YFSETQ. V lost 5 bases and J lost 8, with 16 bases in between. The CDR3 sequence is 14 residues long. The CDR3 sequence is CASRGTPRGGELFF. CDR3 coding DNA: TGCGCCAGCAGAGGGACTCCCCGGGGAGGGGAGCTGTTTTTT.

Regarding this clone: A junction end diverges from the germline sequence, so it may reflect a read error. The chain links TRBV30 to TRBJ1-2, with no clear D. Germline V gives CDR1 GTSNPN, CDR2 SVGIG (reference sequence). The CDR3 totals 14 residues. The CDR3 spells CAWSVQDRRNGYTF. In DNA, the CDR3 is TGTGCCTGGAGTGTCCAAGATCGCCGAAATGGTTACACCTTC.

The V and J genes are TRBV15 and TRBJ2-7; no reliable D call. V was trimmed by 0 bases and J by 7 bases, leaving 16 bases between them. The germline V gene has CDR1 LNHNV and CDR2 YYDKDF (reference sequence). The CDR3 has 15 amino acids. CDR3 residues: CATSRDKGPLREQYF. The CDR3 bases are TGTGCCACCAGCAGAGACAAAGGGCCCTTAAGGGAGCAGTACTTC.